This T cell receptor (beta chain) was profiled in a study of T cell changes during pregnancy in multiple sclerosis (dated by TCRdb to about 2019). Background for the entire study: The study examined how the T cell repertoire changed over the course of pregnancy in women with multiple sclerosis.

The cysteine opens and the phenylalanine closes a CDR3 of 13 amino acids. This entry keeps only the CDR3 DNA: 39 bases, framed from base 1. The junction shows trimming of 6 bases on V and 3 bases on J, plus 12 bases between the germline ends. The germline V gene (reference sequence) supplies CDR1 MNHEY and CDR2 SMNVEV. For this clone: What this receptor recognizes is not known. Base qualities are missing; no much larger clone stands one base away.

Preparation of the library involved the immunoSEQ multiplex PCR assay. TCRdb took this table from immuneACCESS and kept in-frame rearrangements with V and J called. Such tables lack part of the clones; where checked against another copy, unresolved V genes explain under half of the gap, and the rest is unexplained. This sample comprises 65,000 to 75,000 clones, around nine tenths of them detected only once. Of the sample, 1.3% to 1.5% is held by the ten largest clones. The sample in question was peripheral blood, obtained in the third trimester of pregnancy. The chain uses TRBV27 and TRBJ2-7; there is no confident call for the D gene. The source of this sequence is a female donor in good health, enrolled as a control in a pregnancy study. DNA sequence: TGTGCCAGCAGCGCCCAGTTTGGCTACGAGCAGTACTTC. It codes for CASSAQFGYEQYF.